This is a list of T cell receptor beta chains from one sample in a study of T cells in Graves' hyperthyroidism and ophthalmopathy. TCRdb re-derived calls from the multiplex PCR reads in MiXCR, one entry per CDR3 protein. Of roughly 580,000 distinct CDR3 sequences in the sample, 46% were seen once. Material: peripheral blood or thyroid tissue (not recorded which). The receptor source for this set is a woman aged 18 to 35 with Graves' hyperthyroidism. Each CDR3 is given with its conserved first and last residue. Each record gives: J gene, clone size, D gene, V gene, CDR3 DNA, CDR3 protein. A D gene is named only where the DNA matches it firmly. Clone size is stated in some rows and not others, as once, few, many or a class when expanded.

J gene: TRBJ2-7; clone size: many; D gene: TRBD1; V gene: TRBV29-1; CDR3 DNA: TGCAGCGTTGGTGACAGGGTCTCCTACGAGCAGTACTTC; CDR3 protein: CSVGDRVSYEQYF
J gene: TRBJ2-1; clone size: NA; D gene: NA; V gene: TRBV29-1; CDR3 DNA: TGCAGCGTTGTATTGGGTGGGCGCGACAATGAGCAGTTCTTC; CDR3 protein: CSVVLGGRDNEQFF
J gene: TRBJ2-5; clone size: once; D gene: NA; V gene: TRBV6-1; CDR3 DNA: TGTGCCAGCAGTGACTGGGGGGTAGGCAATCAGCCCCAGTACTTC; CDR3 protein: CASSDWGVGNQPQYF
J gene: TRBJ1-1; clone size: NA; D gene: TRBD1; V gene: TRBV10-3; CDR3 DNA: TGTGCCATCAGCCGACAGGGAATGAACACTGAAGCTTTCTTT; CDR3 protein: CAISRQGMNTEAFF
J gene: TRBJ1-1; clone size: once; D gene: NA; V gene: TRBV29-1; CDR3 DNA: TGCAGCAGTTTGGGTCCTGAAGCTTTCTTT; CDR3 protein: CSSLGPEAFF
J gene: TRBJ1-1; clone size: NA; D gene: TRBD1; V gene: TRBV12-3/TRBV12-4; CDR3 DNA: TGTGCCAGCAGCCAGGACAGGGGCTACACTGAAGCTTTCTTT; CDR3 protein: CASSQDRGYTEAFF
J gene: TRBJ1-1; clone size: NA; D gene: NA; V gene: TRBV2; CDR3 DNA: TGTGCCAGCAGTGGGTTGAGGATCACTGAAGCTTTCTTT; CDR3 protein: CASSGLRITEAFF
J gene: TRBJ2-7; clone size: once; D gene: TRBD2; V gene: TRBV20-1; CDR3 DNA: TGCAGTGCTAGAGATAGCGGGTATACCTACGAGCAGTACTTC; CDR3 protein: CSARDSGYTYEQYF
J gene: TRBJ1-2; clone size: NA; D gene: TRBD1; V gene: TRBV12-3/TRBV12-4; CDR3 DNA: TGTGCCAGCAGTTTGACCAGGGGGTCAGGCTACACCTTC; CDR3 protein: CASSLTRGSGYTF
J gene: TRBJ1-6; clone size: many; D gene: NA; V gene: TRBV10-3; CDR3 DNA: TGTGCCAGCAGCTCCCAGGGGCCCAATTCACCCCTCCACTTT; CDR3 protein: CASSSQGPNSPLHF
J gene: TRBJ1-2; clone size: many; D gene: NA; V gene: TRBV20-1; CDR3 DNA: TGCAGTGCTAGAACACGGCTCTATGGCTACACCTTC; CDR3 protein: CSARTRLYGYTF
J gene: TRBJ1-1; clone size: NA; D gene: NA; V gene: TRBV10-3; CDR3 DNA: TGTGCCAGCTCACCAGGCCGGCCGAGCGAGGAAGCTTTCTTT; CDR3 protein: CASSPGRPSEEAFF
J gene: TRBJ1-3; clone size: once; D gene: NA; V gene: TRBV14; CDR3 DNA: TGTGCCAGCAGCCAAGATTGGGGGACGACCATATATTTT; CDR3 protein: CASSQDWGTTIYF
J gene: TRBJ2-5; clone size: NA; D gene: NA; V gene: TRBV2; CDR3 DNA: TGTGCCAGCAGCTTCCCCGACAGGCCTGGGGGACGCGCGGGCCAAGAGACCCAGTACTTC; CDR3 protein: CASSFPDRPGGRAGQETQYF
J gene: TRBJ1-3; clone size: NA; D gene: TRBD1; V gene: TRBV9; CDR3 DNA: TGTGCCAGCAACCCGGGACAGGGGGCTTCGGGAAACACCATATATTTT; CDR3 protein: CASNPGQGASGNTIYF
J gene: TRBJ2-5; clone size: NA; D gene: TRBD2; V gene: TRBV10-3; CDR3 DNA: TGTGCCACCCGACTAGCGGCCCGCGAGACCCAGTACTTC; CDR3 protein: CATRLAARETQYF
J gene: TRBJ1-5; clone size: NA; D gene: NA; V gene: TRBV2; CDR3 DNA: TGTGCCAGCAGCCCCATGGGGGCGGATCAGCCCCAGCATTTT; CDR3 protein: CASSPMGADQPQHF
J gene: TRBJ2-7; clone size: NA; D gene: TRBD1; V gene: TRBV11-1; CDR3 DNA: TGTGCCAGCGCTAACGAGGGGACAGCCTCCTACGAGCAGTACTTC; CDR3 protein: CASANEGTASYEQYF
J gene: TRBJ2-7; clone size: once; D gene: TRBD2; V gene: TRBV7-8; CDR3 DNA: TGTGCCAGCAGTCTGGGACTAGCGGGAGGATACGAACAGTGCTTC; CDR3 protein: CASSLGLAGGYEQCF
J gene: TRBJ1-5; clone size: NA; D gene: TRBD1; V gene: TRBV20-1; CDR3 DNA: TGCAGTGCTAGAGACGGGACAGGGAAGAACCAGCCCCAGCATTTT; CDR3 protein: CSARDGTGKNQPQHF
J gene: TRBJ2-7; clone size: once; D gene: TRBD2; V gene: TRBV2; CDR3 DNA: TGTGCCACCCCGGGAGGCTCCTACGAGCAGTACTTC; CDR3 protein: CATPGGSYEQYF
J gene: TRBJ2-7; clone size: many; D gene: NA; V gene: TRBV10-3; CDR3 DNA: TGTGCCATCAGTGAGGGGTCGGATTTCTACGAGCAGTACTTC; CDR3 protein: CAISEGSDFYEQYF
J gene: TRBJ2-7; clone size: NA; D gene: NA; V gene: TRBV29-1; CDR3 DNA: TGCAGCGTGAAAAACAGGAACACCGGGGAGCAGTACTTC; CDR3 protein: CSVKNRNTGEQYF
J gene: TRBJ2-5; clone size: NA; D gene: TRBD1; V gene: TRBV7-2; CDR3 DNA: TGTGCCAGCTCACCACCGACAGGGGGCCAAGAGACCCAGTACTTC; CDR3 protein: CASSPPTGGQETQYF
J gene: TRBJ2-1; clone size: NA; D gene: NA; V gene: TRBV5-2; CDR3 DNA: TGTGCCAGCAAGGGACTAGCGGGAGGATCGTACATCGATGAGCAGTTCTTC; CDR3 protein: CASKGLAGGSYIDEQFF
J gene: TRBJ1-1; clone size: NA; D gene: NA; V gene: TRBV7-9; CDR3 DNA: TGTGCCAGCAGCTCGCCTACCGGGACACCGAACACTGAAGCTTTCTTT; CDR3 protein: CASSSPTGTPNTEAFF
J gene: TRBJ2-7; clone size: few; D gene: NA; V gene: TRBV20-1; CDR3 DNA: TGCAGTGCTAAGCGCGGGCGCCAGGGGTTCGAGCAGTACTTC; CDR3 protein: CSAKRGRQGFEQYF
J gene: TRBJ2-5; clone size: NA; D gene: TRBD2; V gene: TRBV20-1; CDR3 DNA: TGCAGTGCTGAGCGGGGGGGGAAGACCCAGTACTTC; CDR3 protein: CSAERGGKTQYF
J gene: TRBJ2-7; clone size: few; D gene: NA; V gene: TRBV14; CDR3 DNA: TGTGCCAGCAGCCGAGAGGGCCACAACGAGCAGTACTTC; CDR3 protein: CASSREGHNEQYF
J gene: TRBJ2-5; clone size: once; D gene: NA; V gene: TRBV30; CDR3 DNA: TGTGCCTGGAGGACGCCACCAAGGACCCAGTACTTC; CDR3 protein: CAWRTPPRTQYF
J gene: TRBJ1-6; clone size: few; D gene: NA; V gene: TRBV7-2; CDR3 DNA: TGTGCCTACCGTAGGGGTAATTCACCCCTCCACTTT; CDR3 protein: CAYRRGNSPLHF
J gene: TRBJ1-1; clone size: few; D gene: TRBD1; V gene: TRBV6-2/TRBV6-3; CDR3 DNA: TGTGCCAGCAGTTACGTCCCGGGACAGGTGAACACTGAAGCTTTCTTT; CDR3 protein: CASSYVPGQVNTEAFF
J gene: TRBJ2-5; clone size: once; D gene: TRBD2; V gene: TRBV7-2; CDR3 DNA: TGTGCTAGCACGGGAGGGCCAGAGACCCAGTACTTC; CDR3 protein: CASTGGPETQYF
J gene: TRBJ1-5; clone size: many; D gene: TRBD1; V gene: TRBV10-3; CDR3 DNA: TGTGCCATCAGTGGGACAGGTGGGGCCCTTCAGCCCCAGCATTTT; CDR3 protein: CAISGTGGALQPQHF
J gene: TRBJ1-1; clone size: few; D gene: NA; V gene: TRBV10-3; CDR3 DNA: TGTGCCAGCACCGCCGCCCGACAAAACGTAAGGGCTGAAGCTTTCTTT; CDR3 protein: CASTAARQNVRAEAFF
J gene: TRBJ2-7; clone size: NA; D gene: TRBD2; V gene: TRBV5-1; CDR3 DNA: TGCGCCAGCAGCCCCCGACTGACTAGCGGGAGTTACTACGAGCAGTACTTC; CDR3 protein: CASSPRLTSGSYYEQYF
J gene: TRBJ2-2; clone size: NA; D gene: NA; V gene: TRBV24-1; CDR3 DNA: TGCAGTGCTTCCCGAGGGAGCGACACCGGGGAGCTGTTTTTT; CDR3 protein: CSASRGSDTGELFF
J gene: TRBJ2-5; clone size: NA; D gene: NA; V gene: TRBV25-1; CDR3 DNA: TGTGCCAGGGGGCTGGTCCAAGAGACCCAGTACTTC; CDR3 protein: CARGLVQETQYF
J gene: TRBJ1-1; clone size: many; D gene: NA; V gene: TRBV24-1; CDR3 DNA: TGTGCCACCAGTGACGCGGTTGGCGCTTTCTTT; CDR3 protein: CATSDAVGAFF
J gene: TRBJ2-7; clone size: many; D gene: NA; V gene: TRBV15; CDR3 DNA: TGTGCCACCAGCAGAGGCGGGGATAGCTCCTACGAGCAGTACTTC; CDR3 protein: CATSRGGDSSYEQYF
J gene: TRBJ2-7; clone size: NA; D gene: TRBD1; V gene: TRBV20-1; CDR3 DNA: TGCAGTGCTCGACAGGGCTCCTACGAGCAGTACTTC; CDR3 protein: CSARQGSYEQYF
J gene: TRBJ1-3; clone size: many; D gene: NA; V gene: TRBV2; CDR3 DNA: TGTGCCAGCGGGGGAGATAGTTCTGGAAACACCATATATTTT; CDR3 protein: CASGGDSSGNTIYF
J gene: TRBJ2-7; clone size: NA; D gene: NA; V gene: TRBV7-3; CDR3 DNA: TGTGCCAGCAGTCTGCTCGGGACTTACTACGAGCAGTACTTC; CDR3 protein: CASSLLGTYYEQYF
J gene: TRBJ1-5; clone size: few; D gene: NA; V gene: TRBV20-1; CDR3 DNA: TGCAGTGCTAGAGCGTTCGGAAGCAATCAGCCCCAGCATTTT; CDR3 protein: CSARAFGSNQPQHF
J gene: TRBJ1-1; clone size: many; D gene: NA; V gene: TRBV25-1; CDR3 DNA: TGTGCCAGCACCGGACGGATGAACACTGAAGCTTTCTTT; CDR3 protein: CASTGRMNTEAFF
J gene: TRBJ1-1; clone size: NA; D gene: NA; V gene: TRBV10-3; CDR3 DNA: TGTGCCATCAGTGAGAGGAGGGGGGACACTGAAGCTTTCTTT; CDR3 protein: CAISERRGDTEAFF
J gene: TRBJ2-1; clone size: NA; D gene: NA; V gene: TRBV7-9; CDR3 DNA: TGTGCCAGCAGCCAAGAACCGGAAGCCCACAATGAGCAGTTCTTC; CDR3 protein: CASSQEPEAHNEQFF
J gene: TRBJ2-2; clone size: many; D gene: TRBD1; V gene: TRBV29-1; CDR3 DNA: TGCAGCGTTGAAGGGACAGGGGAGAACACCGGGGAGCTGTTTTTT; CDR3 protein: CSVEGTGENTGELFF
J gene: TRBJ2-5; clone size: NA; D gene: TRBD1; V gene: TRBV2; CDR3 DNA: TGTGCCAGCAGGGTGGACAGGGGGGAAGAGACCCAGTACTTC; CDR3 protein: CASRVDRGEETQYF
J gene: TRBJ1-1; clone size: NA; D gene: NA; V gene: TRBV24-1; CDR3 DNA: TGTGCCACCAGTGATTTTACCGGGGCCTTT; CDR3 protein: CATSDFTGAF
J gene: TRBJ1-5; clone size: many; D gene: NA; V gene: TRBV10-3; CDR3 DNA: TGTGCCATCAGTGAGAGGCTTGGGTCAGGGGATCAGCCCCAGCATTTT; CDR3 protein: CAISERLGSGDQPQHF
J gene: TRBJ2-7; clone size: NA; D gene: NA; V gene: TRBV20-1; CDR3 DNA: TGCAGTGCTAGTACAGGGAGCGGGTCCTACAATGAGCAGTACTTC; CDR3 protein: CSASTGSGSYNEQYF
J gene: TRBJ2-7; clone size: NA; D gene: TRBD2; V gene: TRBV5-1; CDR3 DNA: TGCGCCAGCAGCCAAACTAGCGGGAGATTCGCAGAGCAGTACTTC; CDR3 protein: CASSQTSGRFAEQYF
J gene: TRBJ1-2; clone size: many; D gene: TRBD1; V gene: TRBV5-4; CDR3 DNA: TGTGCCAGCAGCTTCGACAGGGGAGTTGGTGGCTACACCTTC; CDR3 protein: CASSFDRGVGGYTF
J gene: TRBJ2-5; clone size: NA; D gene: NA; V gene: TRBV25-1; CDR3 DNA: TGTGCCAGCGTCGAAGCGGAAGAGGGAGAGACCCAGTACTTC; CDR3 protein: CASVEAEEGETQYF
J gene: TRBJ1-5; clone size: few; D gene: NA; V gene: TRBV2; CDR3 DNA: TGTGCCAGCAGCCACGGTGGCGGACCCCAGCATTTT; CDR3 protein: CASSHGGGPQHF
J gene: TRBJ2-5; clone size: many; D gene: TRBD1; V gene: TRBV7-9; CDR3 DNA: TGTGCCAGCAGCTTAACAGGGGCGTTTGAGACCCAGTACTTC; CDR3 protein: CASSLTGAFETQYF
J gene: TRBJ1-1; clone size: NA; D gene: NA; V gene: TRBV12-3/TRBV12-4; CDR3 DNA: TGTGCCAGCAGTTTCCCTTCTCCGGTAGGAGCTTTCTTT; CDR3 protein: CASSFPSPVGAFF
J gene: TRBJ1-1; clone size: NA; D gene: NA; V gene: TRBV7-3; CDR3 DNA: TGTGCCAGCAGCCCCGTTCGGGTGAGAAACACTGAAGCTTTCTTT; CDR3 protein: CASSPVRVRNTEAFF